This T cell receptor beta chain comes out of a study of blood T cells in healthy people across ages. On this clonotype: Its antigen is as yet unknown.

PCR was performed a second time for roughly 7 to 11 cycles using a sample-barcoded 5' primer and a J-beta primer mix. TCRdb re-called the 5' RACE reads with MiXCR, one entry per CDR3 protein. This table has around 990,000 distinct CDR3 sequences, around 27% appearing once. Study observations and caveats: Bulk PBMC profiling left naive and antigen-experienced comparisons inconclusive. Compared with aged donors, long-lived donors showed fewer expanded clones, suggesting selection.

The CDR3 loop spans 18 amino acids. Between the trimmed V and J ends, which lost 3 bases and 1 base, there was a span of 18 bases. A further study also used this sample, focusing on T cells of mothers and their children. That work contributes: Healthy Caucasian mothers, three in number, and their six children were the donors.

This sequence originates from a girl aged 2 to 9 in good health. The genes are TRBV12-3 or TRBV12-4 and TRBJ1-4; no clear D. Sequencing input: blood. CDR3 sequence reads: CASSFDLRIHGTNEKLFF. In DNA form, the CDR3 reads TGTGCCAGCAGTTTCGATCTTCGCATTCATGGAACTAATGAAAAACTGTTTTTT.